This T cell receptor (beta chain) was sequenced in a study of T cells in Graves' hyperthyroidism and ophthalmopathy. Broader study findings: Blood held most thyroid clonotypes expanded above 0.001 frequency.

There are many counts of this clonotype. Its cognate antigen is unknown. RNA transcripts were the template for amplifying TCR beta CDR3 regions. An initial round of RT-PCR targeting the TCR CDR3 relied on the HTBI primer set. TCRdb ran MiXCR on the multiplex PCR reads and lists one entry per CDR3 protein. Of 360,000 or so distinct CDR3 sequences listed, 15% to 20% are singletons. The junction had 1 base not matched to a gene; V was cut back by 4 bases and J by 6 bases. There are 15 residues in the CDR3. Germline V lookup: CDR1 KGHDR, CDR2 SFDVKD. This clonotype originated in a woman aged 40 to 50 with Graves' ophthalmopathy. The material sequenced was blood. V is TRBV24-1 and J is TRBJ2-4, with TRBD2 identical over 14 bases. The DNA of the CDR3 is TGTGCCACCAGTGACGGACTAGCGGGAGGAAACATTCAGTACTTC. This gives the protein CATSDGLAGGNIQYF.